One sample yielded the 6 T cell receptor beta chains listed below, sequenced in a study of blood T cell repertoires in COVID-19. The protocol was immunoSEQ multiplex PCR, while the TCRdb copy is restricted to in-frame clones and leaves out a portion. The sample consists of some 240,000 clones, about 80% of them appearing once. Sequenced sample: peripheral blood. These TCRs come from a woman of 80 years or more with acute or convalescent COVID-19.

The rearrangement joins TRBV7-3 to TRBJ2-1; 9 bases fit TRBD2. Trimming at V came to 2 bases and at J to 6 bases, leaving 8 bases not matched to a gene. CDR3 length equals 16 residues. The germline V gene has CDR1 SGHTA and CDR2 FQGTGA. The CDR3 sequence: CASSLHQRGVLNEQFF. CDR3 DNA: TGTGCCAGCAGCTTACATCAGCGGGGGGTCCTCAATGAGCAGTTCTTC.

CDR3 sequence: CASSLNYGGELFF. The CDR3 nucleotides read TGTGCCAGCAGCTTAAATTACGGTGGGGAGCTGTTTTTT. V gene TRBV11-3 combines with J gene TRBJ2-2; D remains ambiguous. Germline V gene data show CDR1 as SGHNT and CDR2 as YENEEA. The CDR3 has 13 residues. V lost 2 bases, J lost 8 bases, and 9 bases lay in between.

This chain links TRBV25-1 with TRBJ2-7; 7 bases fit TRBD1. CDR1 MGHDK and CDR2 SYGVNS come from the germline V gene. The V segment lost 4 bases and the J segment 4 bases; nucleotides outside the gene matches: 1. The CDR3 length is 12 residues. DNA of the CDR3: TGTGCCAGCAGTGCGGACAGGTACGAGCAGTACTTC. It specifies CASSADRYEQYF.

V and J are TRBV6-5 and TRBJ2-1; a possible D gene is TRBD1 (6 bases). V lost 6 bases and J 2 bases, leaving 11 bases between the germline ends. This CDR3 contains 14 residues. CDR1 and CDR2 from the germline V gene are MNHEY and SVGAGI. The CDR3, as DNA: TGTGCCAGCAGACCACCAGGGGCCTACAATGAGCAGTTCTTC. Translated: CASRPPGAYNEQFF.

The rearrangement links TRBV5-5 to TRBJ1-5; TRBD1 matches 7 bases. The CDR3 has 14 residues. CDR1 and CDR2 from the germline V gene are SGHKS and YYEKEE (reference sequence). V was pared by 5 bases and J by 6 bases, with 8 bases of the junction left unmatched. CDR3 DNA: TGTGCCAGCAGTATTACAGGGGAAACTCAGCCCCAGCATTTT. Its translation is CASSITGETQPQHF. The whole variable domain, filled in from reference TRBV5-5 and TRBJ1-5, reads DAGVTQSPTHLIKTRGQQVTLRCSPISGHKSVSWYQQVLGQGPQFIFQYYEKEERGRGNFPDRFSARQFPNYSSELNVNALLLGDSALYLCASSITGETQPQHFGDGTRLSIL.

J is TRBJ1-2 and V is TRBV19; the match to TRBD1 covers 8 bases. CDR1 is LNHDA and CDR2 is SQIVND in the germline V gene (reference sequence). With V trimmed by 3 bases and J by 4 bases, 19 bases remained unmatched. This CDR3 is built from 19 residues. CDR3 bases: TGTGCCAGTAGTATCGAAAACCGGGTTGACAGGGGCCAATTCTATGGCTACACCTTC. Translated: CASSIENRVDRGQFYGYTF. The variable domain in full, with the rest retrieved from reference TRBV19 and TRBJ1-2, is DGGITQSPKYLFRKEGQNVTLSCEQNLNHDAMYWYRQDPGQGLRLIYYSQIVNDFQKGDIAEGYSVSREKKESFPLTVTSAQKNPTAFYLCASSIENRVDRGQFYGYTFGSGTRLTVV.